This T cell receptor (beta chain) was observed in a study of blood T cell repertoires in COVID-19. At the level of the study: Acute-phase and convalescent COVID-19 samples originated in the United States, Italy and Spain. In each case, the material was cDNA or gDNA derived from T cells, B-cell-depleted T cells, or PBMCs.

V lost 6 bases to trimming and J lost 3 bases; unmatched junction nucleotides: 4. The CDR3 runs 13 residues. CDR1 is SNHLY, CDR2 FYNNEI, per germline. Method: immunoSEQ multiplex PCR; TCRdb's copy keeps in-frame clones and lacks some. The data contain about 130,000 clones, under 95% of them seen just once; the ten biggest clones take up about 3.5%. The sample consisted of peripheral blood. The chain links TRBV2 to TRBJ1-2; 7 nucleotides align to TRBD1. The sequence came from a man aged 45-65 years with active COVID-19. The chain's CDR3 is CASRTGTDYGYTF. The CDR3 nucleotides are TGTGCCAGCAGGACAGGGACGGACTATGGCTACACCTTC.